The clone carrying this T cell receptor (beta chain) was observed a few times. Each CDR3 protein is one row after TCRdb ran MiXCR on the reads. This table has approximately 50,000 distinct CDR3 sequences, about 7.3% appearing once. The data derive from a study of patients with pleural tuberculosis. Trimming removed 1 base from V and 7 bases from J, with 13 bases in between. The length of the CDR3 is 14 residues. V gene TRBV12-3 or TRBV12-4 combines with J gene TRBJ1-2; maybe TRBD1 (5 bases). The TCR sequence derives from a human donor with pleural tuberculosis. The CDR3 DNA is TGTGCCAGCAGTTTAGGATCCCGGGACCTTGGCTACACCTTC. Its protein is CASSLGSRDLGYTF.